This is a list of T cell receptor beta chains from one sample in a study of CD8+CD57+ T cells in acquired aplastic anemia. TCRdb reprocessed the reads via MiXCR and lists one record per CDR3 protein. The data hold about 110,000 distinct CDR3 sequences, with about half observed a single time. Sequenced sample: sorted CD4+, CD8+, or CD8+CD57+ T cells (not recorded which) from PBMCs. Every receptor here comes from a human donor in good health, serving as a control. Both conserved end residues are part of each CDR3. The order of the fields is J gene, D gene, V gene, clone size, CDR3 DNA, CDR3 protein. A D gene is named only where the DNA matches it firmly. The size of a clone is reported for some rows only, either as once, few or many, or as a class for expanded clones.

>TRBJ2-5|-|TRBV7-6|many
TGTGCCAGCAGCTCCCTTGGTAGCCCCCAAGAGACCCAGTACTTC
CASSSLGSPQETQYF
>TRBJ2-2|-|TRBV24-1|-
TGTGCCACCAGTGATTGGGGCGTGGCAGGGAACACCGGGGAGCTGTTTTTT
CATSDWGVAGNTGELFF
>TRBJ1-2|-|TRBV19|-
TGTGCCAGTAGTATAACCGACAGAGCTAACTATGGCTACACCTTC
CASSITDRANYGYTF
>TRBJ1-6|-|TRBV7-8|-
TGTGCCAGCAGCTTAGCGATCGGCCCCCTCCACTTT
CASSLAIGPLHF
>TRBJ1-1|TRBD1|TRBV3-1|many
TGTGCCAGCAGCCCGACAGGGAGCACTGAAGCTTTCTTT
CASSPTGSTEAFF
>TRBJ1-2|-|TRBV27|few
TGTGCCAGCAGTTTATCGGGGTTCTACTCTAACTATGGCTACACCTTC
CASSLSGFYSNYGYTF
>TRBJ1-4|-|TRBV10-3|few
TGTGCCACCGGGACGCTAAATGAAAAACTGTTTTTT
CATGTLNEKLFF
>TRBJ1-1|-|TRBV25-1|-
TGTGCCAGCGGGTGGGGCGGGGATCGGACTGGAGCTTTCTTT
CASGWGGDRTGAFF
>TRBJ1-6|-|TRBV5-6|many
TGTGCCAGCAGCTTGCTTTATAGTTCACCCCTCCACTTT
CASSLLYSSPLHF
>TRBJ2-1|-|TRBV13|-
TGTGCCAGCAGCTTAGGAACTAGCAGGTATGAGGGGTACAATGAGCAGTTCTTC
CASSLGTSRYEGYNEQFF
>TRBJ1-5|TRBD1|TRBV30|few
TGTGCCTGGAGGGGACAGGGCAATCAGCCCCAGCATTTT
CAWRGQGNQPQHF
>TRBJ2-5|TRBD1|TRBV7-6|-
TGTGCCAGCAGCTTAGCCCCACGACAGGGAGAGACCCAGTACTTC
CASSLAPRQGETQYF
>TRBJ2-7|-|TRBV4-1|-
TGCGCCAGCAGCCATCGGCAGGGGCCTCGCGAGCAGTACTTC
CASSHRQGPREQYF
>TRBJ2-7|-|TRBV24-1|-
TGTGCCACCAGTGATCCTGGAAGACCCTACGAGCAGTACTTC
CATSDPGRPYEQYF
>TRBJ2-1|TRBD1|TRBV19|many
TGTGCCAGTAGTGGGACAGGGACTTCTTCCAATGAGCAGTTCTTC
CASSGTGTSSNEQFF
>TRBJ1-2|-|TRBV27|many
TGTGCCAGCAGTTTATCTGCAAACTATGGCTACACCTTC
CASSLSANYGYTF